This passage covers 8 T cell receptor beta chains from one sample sequenced in a study of response to subunit inactivated influenza vaccine. TCRdb processed the RT-PCR reads anew with MiXCR; each CDR3 protein has one entry. The sample has more than 600,000 distinct CDR3 sequences, approximately 18% seen once. This specimen consisted of PBMCs from blood, obtained 4 to 6 days after vaccination. Source of these receptors: a man aged 45 to 65 who received an inactivated influenza vaccine.

This clonotype was detected a few times. The chain recombines TRBV2 with TRBJ1-2; 10 positions match TRBD1. The CDR3 consists of 13 residues. After removal of 7 bases from V and 7 bases from J, the junction contained 6 bases not matched to a gene. CDR1 and CDR2 from the germline V gene are SNHLY and FYNNEI. Here the CDR3 reads CASTVWTGGGYTF. In DNA form, the CDR3 reads TGTGCCAGCACCGTCTGGACAGGGGGTGGCTACACCTTC.

The V gene is TRBV20-1, the J gene TRBJ2-5; possible D gene TRBD2, 5 bases. Deletions cut 5 bases from V and 5 bases from J, with 15 bases between. CDR3 size: 13 residues. Germline assignment: CDR1 DFQATT and CDR2 SNEGSKA (reference sequence). CDR3 nucleotides: TGCAGTGCTCCGGAGGTTCCTCGGGAGACCCAGTACTTC. This gives the protein CSAPEVPRETQYF.

This clonotype was seen a handful of times. The chain recombines TRBV9 with TRBJ2-2; D ambiguous. CDR1 SGDLS and CDR2 YYNGEE come from the germline V gene. The CDR3 covers 13 residues. V shed 4 bases and J shed 6 bases, with 10 bases lying between them. The CDR3 protein is CASSTGPPGELFF. CDR3 sequence (DNA): TGTGCCAGCAGCACCGGACCTCCCGGGGAGCTGTTTTTT. The full variable domain, in which reference TRBV9 and TRBJ2-2 provide the parts outside the CDR3, is DSGVTQTPKHLITATGQRVTLRCSPRSGDLSVYWYQQSLDQGLQFLIQYYNGEERAKGNILERFSAQQFPDLHSELNLSSLELGDSALYFCASSTGPPGELFFGEGSRLTVL.

This clonotype was seen ten or more times. Compared with germline, one end of the junction differs, possibly owing to a read error. CDR3 region: CASSLVGGLIF. The CDR3 DNA reads TGTGCCAGCAGTTTAGTTGGGGGCCTAATCTTC. V and J are TRBV12-3 or TRBV12-4 and TRBJ1-2; tentatively, D is TRBD1 (6 bases). CDR3 length equals 11 residues.

This clonotype was counted between two and nine times. The chain joins TRBV7-9 to TRBJ1-2; D unresolved. Germline V gene lookup returns CDR1 SEHNR and CDR2 FQNEAQ (reference sequence). V lost 11 bases to trimming and J lost 8 bases, with 6 bases between them. This CDR3 has 8 residues. The CDR3 sequence: CALGGYTF. The CDR3, as DNA: TGTGCCCTGGGCGGCTACACCTTC.

This sequence joins TRBV12-3 or TRBV12-4 and TRBJ2-2; D is unresolved. V lost 4 bases, J lost 1 base, and 10 bases lay in between. The CDR3 consists of 15 residues. The CDR3 coding sequence is TGTGCCAGCAGTTCCCGCCCAGGGAACACCGGGGAGCTGTTTTTT. It encodes CASSSRPGNTGELFF.

Written as DNA, the CDR3 is TGCAGTGCTAGAGATAGCGGGACAGGGGAAAACGAGCAGTACTTC. It yields the protein CSARDSGTGENEQYF. V gene TRBV20-1 combines with J gene TRBJ2-7; 10 nucleotides align to TRBD1. V was clipped by 0 bases and J by 5 bases; unmatched bases: 7. The CDR3 has 15 residues. CDR1 and CDR2 from the germline V gene are DFQATT and SNEGSKA (reference sequence).

In its sample, this clonotype was seen a few times. CDR3 sequence reads: CASSEYRGETQYF. Written as DNA, the CDR3 is TGTGCCAGCAGTGAGTACAGGGGAGAGACCCAGTACTTC. The chain uses TRBV6-2 or TRBV6-3 and TRBJ2-5, with TRBD1 identical over 7 bases. V lost 5 bases, J lost 4 bases, and 4 bases stayed unmatched. In germline, CDR1 is MNHEY, CDR2 SVGEGT. The CDR3 runs 13 residues.